This T cell receptor beta chain came from a study of technical replicates of blood from four donors. CDR1 is MGHRA, CDR2 YSYEKL, per germline. V dropped 1 base and J dropped 6 bases, with 3 bases sitting between them. This CDR3 region has 11 residues. Method: immunoSEQ multiplex PCR; TCRdb's copy keeps in-frame clones and lacks some. The sample has about 56,000 clones; around 95% are singletons. The sequence came from a human donor in good health. Some clones in this sample may be carry-over from other donors' samples. This chain connects TRBV4-1 to TRBJ1-2; D call uncertain. Input material: PBMCs. The CDR3 reads CASSQADGYTF. CDR3 DNA: TGCGCCAGCAGCCAAGCGGATGGCTACACCTTC.